This passage covers 14 T cell receptor beta chains from one sample sequenced in a study of blood T cell repertoires in COVID-19. Method: immunoSEQ multiplex PCR; TCRdb's copy keeps in-frame clones and lacks some. The table has 95,000 to 110,000 clones, 65% to 80% seen once. Sequencing used peripheral blood. Source of these receptors: a man between 65 and 80 years old with acute or convalescent COVID-19.

The J gene is TRBJ2-1, the V gene TRBV5-1; D possibly corresponds to TRBD2 (6 bases). Trimming shortened V by 3 bases and J by 4 bases, and 17 bases separated the two germline ends. The CDR3 has 16 residues. CDR1 SGHRS and CDR2 YFSETQ come from the germline V gene. The CDR3 DNA follows: TGCGCCAGCAGCTCGTTTCAGGGAGGTCGGTACAATGAGCAGTTCTTC. Translating gives CASSSFQGGRYNEQFF.

The chain is built from TRBV19 and TRBJ1-3, with a possible D match to TRBD1 (5 bases). This CDR3 is 13 amino acids long. The germline V and J ends were trimmed by 6 bases and 1 base, with 7 bases remaining between them. CDR1 LNHDA and CDR2 SQIVND come from the germline V gene (reference sequence). DNA for the CDR3: TGTGCCAGTAGGACAGAATCTGGAAACACCATATATTTT. Translated, it gives CASRTESGNTIYF.

This clone was seen a few times. CDR3 in DNA: TGTGCCAGCAGCCTAGTACAGGTCCCTTGGGAGCAGTACTTC. Protein product: CASSLVQVPWEQYF. This chain joins TRBV14 and TRBJ2-7, with D possibly TRBD1 on 5 matching bases. The CDR3 extends over 14 amino acids. Per the germline V gene, CDR1 is SGHDN and CDR2 is FVKESK. With 4 bases removed from V and 7 bases from J, the gap between germline ends came to 17 bases.

This chain uses TRBV12-5 with TRBJ1-2, with D perhaps TRBD1 (5 bases). The CDR3 has 15 residues. V was pared by 0 bases and J by 2 bases, with 10 bases between. Germline lookup yields CDR1 LGHNT and CDR2 FRNRAP. The CDR3 DNA follows: TGTGCTAGTGGTTTGGTATCGACAGTAAACTATGGCTACACCTTC. This encodes CASGLVSTVNYGYTF.

The chain carries TRBV5-8 and TRBJ2-7; D gene uncertain. Germline V lookup: CDR1 SGHTS, CDR2 YDEGEE. V dropped 0 bases and J dropped 12 bases, with 10 bases sitting between them. This CDR3 region has 11 residues. CDR3 nucleotides: TGTGCCAGCAGCTTGGCAACACTAAGGTACTTC. Translating gives CASSLATLRYF.

The rearrangement uses TRBV18 and TRBJ2-6; tentative D call: TRBD1 (5 bases). From germline, CDR1 is KGHSH and CDR2 LQKENI. V was pared by 6 bases and J by 3 bases, with 12 bases between. CDR3 size: 15 residues. The CDR3 bases are TGTGCCAGCTCGAAAGGGGTTCTTGGGGCCAACGTCCTGACTTTC. Translating it yields CASSKGVLGANVLTF.

The chain combines TRBV5-6 with TRBJ1-3; 10 bases line up with TRBD1. Germline values: CDR1 SGHDT, CDR2 YYEEEE. Trimming at V came to 4 bases and at J to 4 bases, leaving 5 bases not matched to a gene. The CDR3 spans 15 residues. The CDR3 DNA reads TGTGCCAGCAGCCGGGACAGGGGAGCAGGAAACACCATATATTTT. Its translation is CASSRDRGAGNTIYF. Together with reference TRBV5-6 and TRBJ1-3, the CDR3 gives the full variable domain: DAGVTQSPTHLIKTRGQQVTLRCSPKSGHDTVSWYQQALGQGPQFIFQYYEEEERQRGNFPDRFSGHQFPNYSSELNVNALLLGDSALYLCASSRDRGAGNTIYFGEGSWLTVV.

The gene calls are TRBV6-5 and TRBJ2-2, with D maybe TRBD1 (7 bases). The germline V gene encodes CDR1 MNHEY and CDR2 SVGAGI. Trimming took off 5 bases at V and 6 bases at J, with 13 bases between the two ends. The CDR3 loop spans 14 amino acids. The CDR3, as DNA: TGTGCCAGCAGTCGAACAGGGGAGGCCGGGGAGCTGTTTTTT. This gives the protein CASSRTGEAGELFF.

V gene TRBV5-1 combines with J gene TRBJ2-6; no firm D call. Per the germline V gene, CDR1 is SGHRS and CDR2 is YFSETQ. The CDR3 has 14 residues. V lost 7 bases and J lost 2, with 10 bases in between. The CDR3 region has the DNA TGCGCCAGCTCCGTGGGCCCTGGGGCCAACGTCCTGACTTTC. Encoded protein: CASSVGPGANVLTF.

This clone was observed a few times. The chain links TRBV6-5 to TRBJ2-2, with a tentative D call TRBD1 (5 bases). The CDR3 covers 15 residues. With 0 bases removed from V and 3 bases from J, the gap between germline ends came to 8 bases. Germline values: CDR1 MNHEY, CDR2 SVGAGI. CDR3 in DNA: TGTGCCAGCAGTTACTCGGACACCTACACCGGGGAGCTGTTTTTT. Translating it yields CASSYSDTYTGELFF.

The chain is built from TRBV4-2 and TRBJ2-1; a weak D match, TRBD2 (5 bases). CDR1 LGHNA and CDR2 YNFKEQ come from the germline V gene. Trimming removed 7 bases from V and 7 bases from J, with 17 bases in between. The CDR3 runs 14 residues. The CDR3 reads CASMDPTRGNEQFF. The CDR3 DNA reads TGTGCCAGCATGGACCCAACCCGGGGAAATGAGCAGTTCTTC.

V and J are TRBV10-2 and TRBJ1-3; 7 bases are shared with TRBD1. This CDR3 spans 14 amino acids. Per germline, CDR1 WSHSY and CDR2 SAAADI. V lost 3 bases and J lost 6; bases outside the gene matches: 5. The CDR3 nucleotides read TGCGCCAGCAGTGAACAGGGGAACGAAAACACCATATATTTT. This gives the protein CASSEQGNENTIYF.

CDR3 sequence (DNA): TGTGCCAGCAGCCGCGGGACAGCAAAAAGCTCCTACGAGCAGTACTTC. Translation: CASSRGTAKSSYEQYF. V is TRBV7-6 and J is TRBJ2-7; D is perhaps TRBD1 (7 bases). CDR3 length equals 16 residues. Per the germline V gene, CDR1 is SGHVS and CDR2 is FNYEAQ. Trimming stripped 5 bases from V and 0 bases from J, with 17 bases between.

V usage is TRBV7-8 and J usage is TRBJ1-1, with D possibly TRBD1 on 5 matching bases. Germline-derived CDR1 and CDR2 are SGHVS and FQNEAQ. V shed 3 bases and J shed 8 bases, with 13 bases lying between them. There are 13 residues in the CDR3. Written as DNA, the CDR3 is TGTGCCAGCAGCTTCTGGGGCGAACGGGAAGCTTTCTTT. It yields the protein CASSFWGEREAFF.